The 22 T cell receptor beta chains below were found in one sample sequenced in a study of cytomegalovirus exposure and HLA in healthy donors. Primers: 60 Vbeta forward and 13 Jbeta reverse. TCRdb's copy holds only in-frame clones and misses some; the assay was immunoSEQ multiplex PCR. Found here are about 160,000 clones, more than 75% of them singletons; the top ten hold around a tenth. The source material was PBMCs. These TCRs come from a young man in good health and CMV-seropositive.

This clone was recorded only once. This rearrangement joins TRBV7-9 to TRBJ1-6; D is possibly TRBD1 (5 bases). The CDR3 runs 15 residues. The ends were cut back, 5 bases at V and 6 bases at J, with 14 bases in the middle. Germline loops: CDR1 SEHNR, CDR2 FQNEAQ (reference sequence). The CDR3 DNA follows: TGTGCCAGCAGCCACCCCCAGGGAGGTAATTCACCCCTCCACTTT. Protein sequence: CASSHPQGGNSPLHF.

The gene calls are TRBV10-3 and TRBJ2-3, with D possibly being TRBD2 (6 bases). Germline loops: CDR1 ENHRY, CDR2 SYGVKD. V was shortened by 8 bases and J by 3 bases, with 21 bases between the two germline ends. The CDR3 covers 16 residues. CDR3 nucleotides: TGTGCCATCCGGGGCCTAAGCGGGCCTAATACAGATACGCAGTATTTT. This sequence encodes CAIRGLSGPNTDTQYF.

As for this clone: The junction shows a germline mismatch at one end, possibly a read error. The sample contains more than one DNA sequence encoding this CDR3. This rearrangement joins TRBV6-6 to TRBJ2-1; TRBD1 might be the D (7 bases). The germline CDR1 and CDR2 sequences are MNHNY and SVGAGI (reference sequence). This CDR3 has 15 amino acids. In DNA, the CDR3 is TGTGCTAGCAGTTACTCGGCAGGGGGGTACAATGAGCAGTTCTTC. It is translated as CASSYSAGGYNEQFF.

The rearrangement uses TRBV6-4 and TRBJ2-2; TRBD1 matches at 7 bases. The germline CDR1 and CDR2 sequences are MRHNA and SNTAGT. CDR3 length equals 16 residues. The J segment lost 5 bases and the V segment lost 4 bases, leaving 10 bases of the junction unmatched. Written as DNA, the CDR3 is TGTGCCAGCAGTGGGTCGGGAACAGGGGAAACCGGGGAGCTGTTTTTT. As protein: CASSGSGTGETGELFF.

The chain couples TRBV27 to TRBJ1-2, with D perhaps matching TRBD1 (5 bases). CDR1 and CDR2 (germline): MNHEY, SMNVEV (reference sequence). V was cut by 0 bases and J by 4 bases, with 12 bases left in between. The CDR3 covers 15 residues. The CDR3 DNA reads TGTGCCAGCAGTTTATCCTCCGGGGGGGGCTATGGCTACACCTTC. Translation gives CASSLSSGGGYGYTF.

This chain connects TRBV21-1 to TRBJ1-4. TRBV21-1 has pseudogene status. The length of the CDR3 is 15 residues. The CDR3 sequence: CASSKSIGTVEKLFF. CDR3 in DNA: TGTGCCAGCAGCAAATCGATCGGGACTGTTGAAAAACTGTTTTTT.

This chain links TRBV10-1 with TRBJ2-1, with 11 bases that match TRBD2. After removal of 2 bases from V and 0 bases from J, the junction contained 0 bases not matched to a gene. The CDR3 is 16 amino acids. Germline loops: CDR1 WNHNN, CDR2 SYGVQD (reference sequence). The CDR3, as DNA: TGCGCCAGCAGTGAGACTAGCGGGGGCTCCTACAATGAGCAGTTCTTC. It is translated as CASSETSGGSYNEQFF.

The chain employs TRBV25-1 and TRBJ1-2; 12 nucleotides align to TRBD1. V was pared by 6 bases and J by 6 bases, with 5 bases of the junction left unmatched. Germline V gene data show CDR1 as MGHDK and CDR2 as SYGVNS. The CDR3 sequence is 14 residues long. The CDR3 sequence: CASRRGTGGDGYTF. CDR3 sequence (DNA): TGTGCCAGCAGGAGAGGGACAGGGGGCGATGGCTACACCTTC.

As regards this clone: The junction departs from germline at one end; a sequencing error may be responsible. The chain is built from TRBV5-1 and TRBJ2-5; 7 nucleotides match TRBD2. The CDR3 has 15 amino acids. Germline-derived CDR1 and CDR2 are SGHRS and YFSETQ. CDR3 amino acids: CASSLQAGPQEAQYF. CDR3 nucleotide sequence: TGCGCCAGCAGCTTGCAAGCGGGGCCGCAAGAGGCCCAGTACTTC.

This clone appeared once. CDR3 nucleotides: TGTGCCAGTAGTATGGGCGGGGACCGTTCGGGAGAGCAGTACTTC. Translated: CASSMGGDRSGEQYF. V and J are TRBV19 and TRBJ2-7; D perhaps matches TRBD2 (6 bases). V was shortened by 3 bases and J by 7 bases, with 19 bases between the two germline ends. The CDR3 runs to 15 residues. Germline loops: CDR1 LNHDA, CDR2 SQIVND (reference sequence).

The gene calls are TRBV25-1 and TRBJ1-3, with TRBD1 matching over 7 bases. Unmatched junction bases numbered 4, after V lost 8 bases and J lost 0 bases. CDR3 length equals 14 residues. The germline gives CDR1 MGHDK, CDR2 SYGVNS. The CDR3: CASAGQFSGNTIYF. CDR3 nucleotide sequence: TGTGCCAGCGCGGGACAGTTCTCTGGAAACACCATATATTTT.

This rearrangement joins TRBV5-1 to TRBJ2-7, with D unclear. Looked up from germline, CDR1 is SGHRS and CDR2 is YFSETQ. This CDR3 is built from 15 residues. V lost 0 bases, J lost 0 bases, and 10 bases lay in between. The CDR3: CASSLGSWSSYEQYF. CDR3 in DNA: TGCGCCAGCAGCTTGGGGTCTTGGAGCTCCTACGAGCAGTACTTC.

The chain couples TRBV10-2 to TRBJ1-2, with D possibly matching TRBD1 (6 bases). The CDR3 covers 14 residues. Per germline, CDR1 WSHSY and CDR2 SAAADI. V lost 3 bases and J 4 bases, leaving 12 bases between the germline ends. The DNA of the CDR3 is TGCGCCAGCAGTGATGGGACATTACCCTATGGCTACACCTTC. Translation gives CASSDGTLPYGYTF.

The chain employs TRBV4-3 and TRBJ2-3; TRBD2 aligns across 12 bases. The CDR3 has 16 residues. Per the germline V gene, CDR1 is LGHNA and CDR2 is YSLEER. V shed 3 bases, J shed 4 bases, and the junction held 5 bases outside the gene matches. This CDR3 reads CASSQSSGGAADTQYF. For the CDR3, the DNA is TGCGCCAGCAGCCAGTCTAGCGGGGGGGCCGCAGATACGCAGTATTTT.

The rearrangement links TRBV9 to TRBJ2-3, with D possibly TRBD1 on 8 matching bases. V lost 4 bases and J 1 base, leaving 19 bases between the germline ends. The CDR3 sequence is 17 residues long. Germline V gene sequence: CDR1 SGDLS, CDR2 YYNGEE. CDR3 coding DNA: TGTGCCAGCAGCTCTTTAGGGGGGGGACAGGGCACAGATACGCAGTATTTT. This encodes CASSSLGGGQGTDTQYF.

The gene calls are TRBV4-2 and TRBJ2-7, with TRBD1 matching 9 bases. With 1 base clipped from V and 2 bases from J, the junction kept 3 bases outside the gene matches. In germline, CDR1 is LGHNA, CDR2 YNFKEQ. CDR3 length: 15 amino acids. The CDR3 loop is CASSQGQGGPYEQYF. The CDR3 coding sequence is TGTGCCAGCAGCCAAGGACAGGGGGGGCCCTACGAGCAGTACTTC.

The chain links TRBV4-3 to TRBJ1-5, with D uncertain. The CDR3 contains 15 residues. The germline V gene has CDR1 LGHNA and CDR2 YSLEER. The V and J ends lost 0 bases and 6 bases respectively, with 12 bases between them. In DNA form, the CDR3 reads TGCGCCAGCAGCCAAGAGTTCCGGGAAACTCAGCCCCAGCATTTT. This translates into CASSQEFRETQPQHF.

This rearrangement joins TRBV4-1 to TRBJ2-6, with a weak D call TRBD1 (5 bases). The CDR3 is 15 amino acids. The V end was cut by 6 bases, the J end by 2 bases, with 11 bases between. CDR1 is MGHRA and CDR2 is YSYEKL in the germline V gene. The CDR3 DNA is TGCGCCAGCAGTCCTAGGGGCCCTGGGGCCAACGTCCTGACTTTC. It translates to CASSPRGPGANVLTF.

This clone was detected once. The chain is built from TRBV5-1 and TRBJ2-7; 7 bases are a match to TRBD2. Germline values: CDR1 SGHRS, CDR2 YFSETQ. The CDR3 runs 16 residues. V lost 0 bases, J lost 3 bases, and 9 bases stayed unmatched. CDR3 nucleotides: TGCGCCAGCAGCTTGGGTCCGGAGGGGAGGGTCTACGAGCAGTACTTC. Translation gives CASSLGPEGRVYEQYF.

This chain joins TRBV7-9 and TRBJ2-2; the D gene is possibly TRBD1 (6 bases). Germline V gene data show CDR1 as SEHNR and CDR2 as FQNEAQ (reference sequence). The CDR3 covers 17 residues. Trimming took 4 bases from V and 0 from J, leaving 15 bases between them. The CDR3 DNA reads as TGTGCCAGCAGCTCCGTGCACGGGACACCGAACACCGGGGAGCTGTTTTTT. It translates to CASSSVHGTPNTGELFF. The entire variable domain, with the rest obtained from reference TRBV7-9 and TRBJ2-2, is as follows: DTGVSQNPRHKITKRGQNVTFRCDPISEHNRLYWYRQTLGQGPEFLTYFQNEAQLEKSRLLSDRFSAERPKGSFSTLEIQRTEQGDSAMYLCASSSVHGTPNTGELFFGEGSRLTVL.

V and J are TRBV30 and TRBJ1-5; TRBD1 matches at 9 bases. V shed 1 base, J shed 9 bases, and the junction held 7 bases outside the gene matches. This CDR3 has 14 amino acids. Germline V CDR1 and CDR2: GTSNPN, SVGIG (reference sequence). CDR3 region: CAWSEGTGPGPQHF. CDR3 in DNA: TGTGCCTGGAGTGAGGGGACAGGGCCAGGGCCCCAGCATTTT.

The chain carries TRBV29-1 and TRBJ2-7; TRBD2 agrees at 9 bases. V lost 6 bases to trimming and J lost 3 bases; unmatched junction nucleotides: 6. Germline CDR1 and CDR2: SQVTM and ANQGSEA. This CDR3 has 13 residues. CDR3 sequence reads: CSVFSGRGYEQYF. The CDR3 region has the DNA TGCAGCGTCTTTAGCGGGAGAGGCTACGAGCAGTACTTC.